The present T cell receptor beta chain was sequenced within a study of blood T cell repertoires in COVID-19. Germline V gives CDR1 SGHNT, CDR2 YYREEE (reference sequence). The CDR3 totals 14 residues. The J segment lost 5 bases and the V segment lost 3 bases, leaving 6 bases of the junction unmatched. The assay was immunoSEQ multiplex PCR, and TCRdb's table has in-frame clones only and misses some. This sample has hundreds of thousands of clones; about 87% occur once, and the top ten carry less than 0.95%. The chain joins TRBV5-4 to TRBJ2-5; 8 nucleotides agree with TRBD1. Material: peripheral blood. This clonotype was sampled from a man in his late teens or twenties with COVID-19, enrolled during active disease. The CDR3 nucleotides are TGTGCCAGCAGCTCACCGGGACAGGCGGAGACCCAGTACTTC. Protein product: CASSSPGQAETQYF.